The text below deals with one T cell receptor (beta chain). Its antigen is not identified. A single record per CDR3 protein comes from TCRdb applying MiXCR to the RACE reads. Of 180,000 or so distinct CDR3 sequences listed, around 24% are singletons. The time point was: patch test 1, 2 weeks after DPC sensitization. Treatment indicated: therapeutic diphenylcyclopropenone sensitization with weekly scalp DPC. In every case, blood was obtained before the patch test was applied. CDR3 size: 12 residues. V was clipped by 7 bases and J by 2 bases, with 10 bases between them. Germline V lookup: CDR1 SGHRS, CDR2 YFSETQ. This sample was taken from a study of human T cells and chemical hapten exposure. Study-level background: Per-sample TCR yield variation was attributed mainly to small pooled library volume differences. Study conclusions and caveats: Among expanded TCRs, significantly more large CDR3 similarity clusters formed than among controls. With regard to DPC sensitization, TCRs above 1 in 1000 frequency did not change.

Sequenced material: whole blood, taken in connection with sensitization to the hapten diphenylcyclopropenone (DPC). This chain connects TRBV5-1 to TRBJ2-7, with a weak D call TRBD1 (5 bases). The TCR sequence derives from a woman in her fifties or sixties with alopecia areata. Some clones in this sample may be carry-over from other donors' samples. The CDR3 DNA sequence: TGCGCCAGCGGCAAGACAGCCTACGAGCAGTACTTC. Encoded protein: CASGKTAYEQYF.